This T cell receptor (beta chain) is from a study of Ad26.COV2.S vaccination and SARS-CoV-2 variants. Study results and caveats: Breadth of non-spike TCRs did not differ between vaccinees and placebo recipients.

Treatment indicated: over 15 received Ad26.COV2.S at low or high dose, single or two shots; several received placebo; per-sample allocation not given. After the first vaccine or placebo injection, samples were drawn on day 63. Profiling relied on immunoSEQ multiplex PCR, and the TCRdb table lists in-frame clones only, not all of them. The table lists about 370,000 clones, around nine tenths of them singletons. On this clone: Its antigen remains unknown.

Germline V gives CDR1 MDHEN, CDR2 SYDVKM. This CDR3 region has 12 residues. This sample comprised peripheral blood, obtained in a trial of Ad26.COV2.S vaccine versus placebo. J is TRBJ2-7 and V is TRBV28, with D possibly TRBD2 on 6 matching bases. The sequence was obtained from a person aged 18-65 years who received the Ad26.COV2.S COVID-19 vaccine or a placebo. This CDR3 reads CASSPGGRSVAV. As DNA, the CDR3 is TGTGCCAGCAGCCCCGGAGGGCGGTCAGTCGCGGTC.